The sample holds a few counts of the clone carrying this T cell receptor beta chain. Its target is not known. The data originate from a study of T-cell memory formation after mild COVID-19. Study-level information: For the most part, TCR clusters were specific to one donor. The study's findings and limits: Mainly in CM and EM were contracting CD4+ clones; CD8+ were in EMRA.

Constant-segment primers and 5'RACE yielded cDNA libraries for TCR alpha and TCR beta, each carrying sample barcodes and UMIs. A single record per CDR3 protein comes from TCRdb applying MiXCR to the 5' RACE reads. In the table there are about 470,000 distinct CDR3 sequences, nearly 25% of which are singletons. The CDR3 runs 16 residues. V gave up 3 bases and J gave up 3 bases; unmatched junction bases: 7. Germline V gives CDR1 SGHTA, CDR2 FQGNSA. The sequence derives from an adult woman who had mild COVID-19 (a few samples of this study predate the infection). Cell type and time point are not known. Sequences were obtained from PBMCs or a T cell subset sorted from them (not recorded which). V gene TRBV7-2 combines with J gene TRBJ2-3, with 9 positions matching TRBD2. CDR3 coding DNA: TGTGCCAGCAGCTTGGCCCTTAGCGGGGGTACAGATACGCAGTATTTT. Its protein is CASSLALSGGTDTQYF.